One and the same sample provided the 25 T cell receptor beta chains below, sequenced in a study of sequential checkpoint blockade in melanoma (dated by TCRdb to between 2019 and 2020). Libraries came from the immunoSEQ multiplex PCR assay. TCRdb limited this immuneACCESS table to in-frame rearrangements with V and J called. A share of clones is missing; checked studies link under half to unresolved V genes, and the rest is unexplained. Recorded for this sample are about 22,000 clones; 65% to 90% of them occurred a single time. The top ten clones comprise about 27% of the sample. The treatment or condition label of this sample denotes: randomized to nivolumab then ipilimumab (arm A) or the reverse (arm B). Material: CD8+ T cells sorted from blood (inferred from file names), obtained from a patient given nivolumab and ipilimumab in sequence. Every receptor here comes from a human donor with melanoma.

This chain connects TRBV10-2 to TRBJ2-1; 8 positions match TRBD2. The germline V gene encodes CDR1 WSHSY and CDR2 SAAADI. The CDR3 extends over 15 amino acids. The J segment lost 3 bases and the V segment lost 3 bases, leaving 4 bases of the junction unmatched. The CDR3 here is CASSESGSNYNEQFF. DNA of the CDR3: TGCGCCAGCAGTGAAAGCGGGAGTAACTACAATGAGCAGTTCTTC.

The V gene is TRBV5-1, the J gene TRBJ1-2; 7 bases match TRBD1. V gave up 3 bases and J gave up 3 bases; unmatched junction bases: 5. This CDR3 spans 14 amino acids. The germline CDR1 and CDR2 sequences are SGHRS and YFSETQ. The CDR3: CASSWTGQHYGYTF. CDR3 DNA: TGCGCCAGCAGCTGGACGGGACAGCACTATGGCTACACCTTC. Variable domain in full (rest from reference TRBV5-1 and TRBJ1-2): KAGVTQTPRYLIKTRGQQVTLSCSPISGHRSVSWYQQTPGQGLQFLFEYFSETQRNKGNFPGRFSGRQFSNSRSEMNVSTLELGDSALYLCASSWTGQHYGYTFGSGTRLTVV.

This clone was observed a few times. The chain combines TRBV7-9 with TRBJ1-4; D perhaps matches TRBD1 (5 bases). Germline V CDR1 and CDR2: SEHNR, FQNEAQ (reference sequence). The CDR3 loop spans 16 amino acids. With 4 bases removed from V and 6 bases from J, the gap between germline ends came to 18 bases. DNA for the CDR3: TGTGCCAGCAGCTCACCTTTAATCGGGGGAGATGAAAAACTGTTTTTT. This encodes CASSSPLIGGDEKLFF.

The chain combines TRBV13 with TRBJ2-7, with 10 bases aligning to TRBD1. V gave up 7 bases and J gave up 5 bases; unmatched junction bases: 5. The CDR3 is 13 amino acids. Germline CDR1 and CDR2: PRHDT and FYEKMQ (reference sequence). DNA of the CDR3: TGTGCCAGCAACTGGGACAGGGGCAACGAGCAGTACTTC. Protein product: CASNWDRGNEQYF.

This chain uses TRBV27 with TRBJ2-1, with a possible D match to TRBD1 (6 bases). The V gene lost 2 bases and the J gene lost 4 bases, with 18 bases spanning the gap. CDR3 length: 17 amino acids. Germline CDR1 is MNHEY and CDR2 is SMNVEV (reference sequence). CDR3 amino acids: CASSLQAGTLFYNEQFF. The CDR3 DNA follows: TGTGCCAGCAGTTTACAAGCCGGGACACTTTTTTACAATGAGCAGTTCTTC.

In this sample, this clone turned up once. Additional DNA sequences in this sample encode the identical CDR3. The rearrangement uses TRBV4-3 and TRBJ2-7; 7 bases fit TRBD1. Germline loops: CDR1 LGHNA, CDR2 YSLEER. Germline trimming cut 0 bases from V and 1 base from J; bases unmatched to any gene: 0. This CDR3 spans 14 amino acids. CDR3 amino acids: CASSQDRGSYEQYF. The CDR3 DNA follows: TGCGCCAGCAGCCAAGACAGGGGGTCCTACGAGCAGTACTTC.

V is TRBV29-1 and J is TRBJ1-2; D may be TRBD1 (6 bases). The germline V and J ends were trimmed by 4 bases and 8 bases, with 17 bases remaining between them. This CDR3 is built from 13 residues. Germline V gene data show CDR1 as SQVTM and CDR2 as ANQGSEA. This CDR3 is CSVGPTGSDGYTF. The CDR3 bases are TGCAGCGTTGGTCCGACAGGCTCGGACGGCTACACCTTC.

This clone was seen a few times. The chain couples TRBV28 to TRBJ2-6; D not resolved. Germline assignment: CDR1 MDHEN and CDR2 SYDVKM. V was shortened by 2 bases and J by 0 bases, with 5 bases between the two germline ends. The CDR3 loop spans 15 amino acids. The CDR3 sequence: CASSLGISGANVLTF. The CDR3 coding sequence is TGTGCCAGCAGTTTAGGCATCTCTGGGGCCAACGTCCTGACTTTC.

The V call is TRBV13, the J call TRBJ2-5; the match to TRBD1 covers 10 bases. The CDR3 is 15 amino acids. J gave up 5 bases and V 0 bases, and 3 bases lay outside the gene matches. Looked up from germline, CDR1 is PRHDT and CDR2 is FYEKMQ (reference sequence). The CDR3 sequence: CASSLGTGGWETQYF. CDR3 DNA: TGTGCCAGCAGCTTAGGGACAGGGGGCTGGGAGACCCAGTACTTC. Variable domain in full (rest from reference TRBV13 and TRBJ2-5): AAGVIQSPRHLIKEKRETATLKCYPIPRHDTVYWYQQGPGQDPQFLISFYEKMQSDKGSIPDRFSAQQFSDYHSELNMSSLELGDSALYFCASSLGTGGWETQYFGPGTRLLVL.

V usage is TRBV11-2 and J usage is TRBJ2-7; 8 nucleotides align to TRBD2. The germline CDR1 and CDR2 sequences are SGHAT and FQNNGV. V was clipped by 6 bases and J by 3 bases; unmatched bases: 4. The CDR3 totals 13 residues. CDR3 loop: CASSLAGHYEQYF. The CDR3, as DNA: TGTGCCAGCAGTCTAGCGGGCCACTACGAGCAGTACTTC.

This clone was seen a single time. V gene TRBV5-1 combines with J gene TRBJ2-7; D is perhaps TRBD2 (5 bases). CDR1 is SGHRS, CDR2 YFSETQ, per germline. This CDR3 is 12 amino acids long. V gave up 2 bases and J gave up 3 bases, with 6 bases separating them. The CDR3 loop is CASSFEGYEQYF. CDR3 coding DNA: TGCGCCAGCAGCTTTGAGGGCTACGAGCAGTACTTC. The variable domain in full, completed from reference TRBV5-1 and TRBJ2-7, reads KAGVTQTPRYLIKTRGQQVTLSCSPISGHRSVSWYQQTPGQGLQFLFEYFSETQRNKGNFPGRFSGRQFSNSRSEMNVSTLELGDSALYLCASSFEGYEQYFGPGTRLTVT.

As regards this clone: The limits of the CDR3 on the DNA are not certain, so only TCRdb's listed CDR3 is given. CDR3: CASSFLERAGGYTF. This chain joins TRBV7-9 and TRBJ1-2. The CDR3 sequence runs 14 residues, both termini included. The germline V gene encodes CDR1 SEHNR and CDR2 FQNEAQ (reference sequence).

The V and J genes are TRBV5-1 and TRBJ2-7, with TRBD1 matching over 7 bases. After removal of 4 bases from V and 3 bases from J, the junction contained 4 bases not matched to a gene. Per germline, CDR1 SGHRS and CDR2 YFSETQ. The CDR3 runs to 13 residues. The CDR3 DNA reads TGCGCCAGCAGCCTTGGACAGGTCTACGAGCAGTACTTC. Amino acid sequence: CASSLGQVYEQYF. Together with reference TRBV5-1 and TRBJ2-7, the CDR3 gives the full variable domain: KAGVTQTPRYLIKTRGQQVTLSCSPISGHRSVSWYQQTPGQGLQFLFEYFSETQRNKGNFPGRFSGRQFSNSRSEMNVSTLELGDSALYLCASSLGQVYEQYFGPGTRLTVT.

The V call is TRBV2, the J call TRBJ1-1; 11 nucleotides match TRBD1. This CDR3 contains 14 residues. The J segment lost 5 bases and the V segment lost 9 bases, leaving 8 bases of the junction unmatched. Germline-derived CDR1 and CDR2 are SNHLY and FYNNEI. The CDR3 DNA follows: TGTGCCAGTCTATGGACAGGGGGCAGGACTGAAGCTTTCTTT. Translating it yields CASLWTGGRTEAFF.

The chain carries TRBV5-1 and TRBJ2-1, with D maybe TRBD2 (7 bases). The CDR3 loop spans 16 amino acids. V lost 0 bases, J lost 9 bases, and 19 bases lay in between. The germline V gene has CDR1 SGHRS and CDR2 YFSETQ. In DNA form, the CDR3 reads TGCGCCAGCAGCTTGGCGGGCCAGGGGAGGGTCACTGAGCAGTTCTTC. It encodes CASSLAGQGRVTEQFF. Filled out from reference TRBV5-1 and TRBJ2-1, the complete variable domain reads KAGVTQTPRYLIKTRGQQVTLSCSPISGHRSVSWYQQTPGQGLQFLFEYFSETQRNKGNFPGRFSGRQFSNSRSEMNVSTLELGDSALYLCASSLAGQGRVTEQFFGPGTRLTVL.

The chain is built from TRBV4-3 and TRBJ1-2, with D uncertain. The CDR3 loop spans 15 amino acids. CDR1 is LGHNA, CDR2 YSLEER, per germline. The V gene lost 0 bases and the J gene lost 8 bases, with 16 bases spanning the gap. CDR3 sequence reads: CASSQDHGGAGGYTF. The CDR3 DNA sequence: TGCGCCAGCAGCCAAGATCATGGAGGCGCGGGGGGCTACACCTTC.

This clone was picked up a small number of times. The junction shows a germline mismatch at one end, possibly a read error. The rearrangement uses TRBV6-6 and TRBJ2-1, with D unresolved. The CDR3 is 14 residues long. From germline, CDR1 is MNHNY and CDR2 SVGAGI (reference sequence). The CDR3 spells CASSDSAEANEQFF. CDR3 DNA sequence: TGTGCCAGCAGTGACTCGGCGGAAGCCAATGAGCAGTTCTTC.

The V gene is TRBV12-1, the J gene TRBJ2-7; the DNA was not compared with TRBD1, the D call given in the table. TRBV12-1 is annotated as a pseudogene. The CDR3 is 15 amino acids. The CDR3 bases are TGTGCCAGCAGCCTACAGACAGTAAGCTCCTACGAGCAGTACTTC. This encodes CASSLQTVSSYEQYF.

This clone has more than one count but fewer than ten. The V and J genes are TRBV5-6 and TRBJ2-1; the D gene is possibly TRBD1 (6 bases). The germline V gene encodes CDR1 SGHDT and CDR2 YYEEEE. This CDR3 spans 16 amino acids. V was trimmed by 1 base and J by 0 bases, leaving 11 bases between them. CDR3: CASSLSGGVSYNEQFF. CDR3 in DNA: TGTGCCAGCAGCTTGAGTGGGGGCGTCTCCTACAATGAGCAGTTCTTC.

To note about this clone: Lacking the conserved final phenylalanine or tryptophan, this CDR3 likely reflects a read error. CDR3 nucleotides: TGTGCCAGCAGCTTGTATAGCTCCTACGAGCAGTACCTC. Translated: CASSLYSSYEQYL. The chain carries TRBV5-6 and TRBJ2-7; D is unclear. The CDR3 consists of 13 residues. The V and J ends lost 1 base and 0 bases respectively, with 5 bases between them. The germline gives CDR1 SGHDT, CDR2 YYEEEE.

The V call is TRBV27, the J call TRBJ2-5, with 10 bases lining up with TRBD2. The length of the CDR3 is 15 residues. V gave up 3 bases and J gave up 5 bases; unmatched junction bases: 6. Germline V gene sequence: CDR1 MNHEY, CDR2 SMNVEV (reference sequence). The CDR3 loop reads CASSFLAGVIETQYF. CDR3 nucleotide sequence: TGTGCCAGCAGTTTCCTAGCGGGGGTGATTGAGACCCAGTACTTC.

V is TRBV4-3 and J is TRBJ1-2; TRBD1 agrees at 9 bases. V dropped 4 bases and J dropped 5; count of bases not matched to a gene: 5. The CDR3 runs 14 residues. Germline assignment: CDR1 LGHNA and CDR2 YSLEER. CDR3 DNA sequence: TGCGCCAGCAGCCCAGGACAGGGGTGGTATGGCTACACCTTC. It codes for CASSPGQGWYGYTF.

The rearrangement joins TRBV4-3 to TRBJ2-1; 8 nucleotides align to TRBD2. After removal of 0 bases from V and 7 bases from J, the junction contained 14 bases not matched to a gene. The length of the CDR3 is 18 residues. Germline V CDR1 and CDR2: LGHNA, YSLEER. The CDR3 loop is CASSQDLWREVPSNEQFF. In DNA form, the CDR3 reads TGCGCCAGCAGCCAAGATCTTTGGCGGGAGGTCCCGTCTAATGAGCAGTTCTTC.

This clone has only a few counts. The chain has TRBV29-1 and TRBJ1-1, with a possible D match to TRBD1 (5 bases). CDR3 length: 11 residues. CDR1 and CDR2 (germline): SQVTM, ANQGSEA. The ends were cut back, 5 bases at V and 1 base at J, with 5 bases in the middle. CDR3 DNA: TGCAGCGTTCAGGGGAACACTGAAGCTTTCTTT. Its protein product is CSVQGNTEAFF.

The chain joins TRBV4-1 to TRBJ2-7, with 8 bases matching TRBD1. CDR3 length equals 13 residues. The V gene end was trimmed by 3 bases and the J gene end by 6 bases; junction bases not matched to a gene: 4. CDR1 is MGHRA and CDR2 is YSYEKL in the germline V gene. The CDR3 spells CASSQTGDSEQYF. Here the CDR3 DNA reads TGCGCCAGCAGCCAGACAGGGGATTCCGAGCAGTACTTC.